This TCR beta chain was obtained from a study of spatial heterogeneity in lung cancer (dated by TCRdb to the late 2010s). Some background on the complete study: More beta-chain than alpha-chain transcripts were consistently detected, likely reflecting higher beta-chain transcript abundance. TCR alpha and beta repertoires were quantitatively compared across multiple tumor regions, matched nontumor lung and blood in non-small cell lung cancer. At surgery, 200 to 250 tumor regions, around 68 matched nontumor lung samples and 56 PBMC samples were TCR-sequenced for both alpha and beta chains. In the raw uncorrected reads, each unique combination of TCR and UMI appeared on average more than ten times. Nonsynonymous mutation counts, determined by whole-exome sequencing of tumor tissue, were related to features of the TCR repertoire. Study-wide findings and limitations: Ubiquitous expanded tumor TCRs were found in blood more often at tumor resection than at routine follow-up. Additional single-cell paired TCR alpha and beta sequencing was considered necessary to confirm, at a functional level, the hypothesis that regional TCRs recognize regional mutations.

Explained via the paper, the time point label denotes: sample taken at primary tumor resection. TCR sequencing used whole RNA extracted from tumor and nontumor lung tissue, or from cryopreserved PBMC samples, without cell sorting. The donors were 65 to 90 patients from the lung TRACERx cohort who had early-stage, untreated non-small cell lung cancer. A patient was chosen for TCR sequencing only when enough RNA was available from at least two tumor regions. On this clonotype itself: What antigen it recognizes has not been identified. The input lacks base qualities; no much larger clone sits a single base away.

Library method: 5' RACE. The instrument was a NextSeq 500. The TCR library protocol attached a unique molecular identifier to each TCR cDNA molecule to allow correction of PCR and sequencing errors. For the original study's pipeline: TCR identification, UMI-based error correction and CDR3 extraction were performed with Decombinator tools. Expanded TCRs were defined as those above a frequency of 2 per 1,000, corresponding to the top 1% of the tumor frequency distribution. Each repertoire was subsampled 100 times to 5,000 TCRs, after which Renyi diversity was computed with the R vegan package. CDR3 similarity networks were built from amino acid triplet string-kernel similarity, with CDR3s being connected when pairwise similarity was above 0.82. TCRdb handled the public reads itself, with Q25 trimming in fastp and clone calling in MiXCR, and kept productive beta chains. Entries that share a CDR3 protein sequence are merged under the most common genes and DNA. What appears here as the V and J calls and clone size reflects TCRdb's work, not the paper's. For this sample there are about 85,000 distinct CDR3 sequences; more than 15% appear just once. The ten most abundant clones make up 6.2% of the sample.

The material was PBMCs, obtained at surgery. This TCR was sampled from a male donor with early-stage non-small cell lung cancer.

CDR3 region: CASSTHQEIGTQYF. The sequenced DNA is TGTGCCAGCAGTACCCACCAGGAAATTGGGACCCAGTACTTC. Rearrangement joined TRBV6-2 or TRBV6-3 to TRBJ2-5; there is no confident call for the D gene. The CDR3 starts with the cysteine, ends with the phenylalanine, and has 14 residues. CDR3 DNA only is kept here, 42 bases in frame from base 1. V drops 5 bases and J drops 7 bases, leaving 17 bases in between. In the germline V gene, CDR1 corresponds to MNHEY and CDR2 to SVGEGT.